This T cell receptor (beta chain) was captured in a study of cytomegalovirus exposure and HLA in healthy donors. 60 Vbeta and 13 Jbeta primers were used in PCR. The data were produced by immunoSEQ multiplex PCR, yet TCRdb's version contains in-frame clones alone and is incomplete. This sample has 180,000 or so clones, with 78% found just once. Findings of the study overall: There was a cluster of highly shared sequence variants that was likely a sequencing artifact.

Of note for this clone: Antigen: not known.

Source material: PBMCs. The clonotype comes from a female donor in good health and CMV-seronegative.

CDR3 DNA: TGTGCCAGCAGCTTTGAGGGCCTCTCCTACAATGAGCAGTTCTTC. As protein: CASSFEGLSYNEQFF. The chain carries TRBV5-5 and TRBJ2-1; TRBD2 might be the D (5 bases). CDR1 is SGHKS and CDR2 is YYEKEE in the germline V gene (reference sequence). This CDR3 is built from 15 residues. V lost 2 bases, J lost 0 bases, and 9 bases lay in between.